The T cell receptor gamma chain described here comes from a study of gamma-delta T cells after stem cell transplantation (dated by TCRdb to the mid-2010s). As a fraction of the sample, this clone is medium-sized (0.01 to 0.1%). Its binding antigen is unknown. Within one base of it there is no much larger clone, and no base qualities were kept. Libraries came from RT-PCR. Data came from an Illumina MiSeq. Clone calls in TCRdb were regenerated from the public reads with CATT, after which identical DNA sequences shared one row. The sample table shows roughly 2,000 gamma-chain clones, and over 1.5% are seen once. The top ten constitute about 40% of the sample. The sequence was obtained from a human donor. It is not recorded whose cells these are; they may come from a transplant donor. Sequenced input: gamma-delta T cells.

The DNA reads as follows: TGTGCCACCTGGGATGGGCGGAGTAGTGATTGGATCAAGACGTTT. This is translated as CATWDGRSSDWIKTF. The sequence is built from TRGV4 and TRGJP2. The cysteine opens and the phenylalanine closes a CDR3 of 15 amino acids. Just the 45-base CDR3 DNA is kept, in frame starting at base 1. Here V drops 0 bases and J drops 2 bases, and the junction holds 3 bases not matched to any gene. Reading the germline V gene gives CDR1 EGSTGY and CDR2 YDSYTSSV.